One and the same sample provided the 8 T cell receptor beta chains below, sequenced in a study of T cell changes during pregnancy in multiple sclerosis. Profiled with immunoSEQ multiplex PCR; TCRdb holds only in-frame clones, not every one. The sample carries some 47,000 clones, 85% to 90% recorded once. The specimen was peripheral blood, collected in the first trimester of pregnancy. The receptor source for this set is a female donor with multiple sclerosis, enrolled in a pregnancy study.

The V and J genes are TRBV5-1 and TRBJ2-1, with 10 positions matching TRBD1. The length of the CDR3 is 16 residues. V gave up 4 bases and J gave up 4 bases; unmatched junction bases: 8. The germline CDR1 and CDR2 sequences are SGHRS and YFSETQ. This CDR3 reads CASSERQGASYNEQFF. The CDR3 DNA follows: TGCGCCAGCAGCGAACGACAGGGGGCGTCGTACAATGAGCAGTTCTTC.

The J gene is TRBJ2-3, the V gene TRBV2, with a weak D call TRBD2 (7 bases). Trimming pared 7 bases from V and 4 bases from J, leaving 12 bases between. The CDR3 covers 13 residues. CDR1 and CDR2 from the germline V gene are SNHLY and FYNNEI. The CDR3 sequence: CASIGGEADTQYF. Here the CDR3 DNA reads TGTGCCAGCATAGGGGGGGAGGCAGATACGCAGTATTTT.

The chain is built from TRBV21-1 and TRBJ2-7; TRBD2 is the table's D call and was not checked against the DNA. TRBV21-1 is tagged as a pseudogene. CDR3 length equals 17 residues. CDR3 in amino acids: CASSKDADTRVDYEQYF. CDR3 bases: TGTGCCAGCAGCAAAGACGCCGATACGCGAGTCGACTACGAGCAGTACTTC.

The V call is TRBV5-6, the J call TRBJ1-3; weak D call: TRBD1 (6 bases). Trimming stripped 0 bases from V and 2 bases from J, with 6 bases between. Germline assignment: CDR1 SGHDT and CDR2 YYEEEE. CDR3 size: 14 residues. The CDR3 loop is CASSLDRAGNTIYF. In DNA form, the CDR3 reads TGTGCCAGCAGCTTGGACAGGGCTGGAAACACCATATATTTT.

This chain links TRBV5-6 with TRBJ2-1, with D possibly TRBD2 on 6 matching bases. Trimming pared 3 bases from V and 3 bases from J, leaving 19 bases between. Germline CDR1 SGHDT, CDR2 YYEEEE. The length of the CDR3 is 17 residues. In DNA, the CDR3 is TGTGCCAGCAGCTCCCTCGGGGGTCAGGGTGGCTACAATGAGCAGTTCTTC. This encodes CASSSLGGQGGYNEQFF. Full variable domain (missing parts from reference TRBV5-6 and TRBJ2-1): DAGVTQSPTHLIKTRGQQVTLRCSPKSGHDTVSWYQQALGQGPQFIFQYYEEEERQRGNFPDRFSGHQFPNYSSELNVNALLLGDSALYLCASSSLGGQGGYNEQFFGPGTRLTVL.

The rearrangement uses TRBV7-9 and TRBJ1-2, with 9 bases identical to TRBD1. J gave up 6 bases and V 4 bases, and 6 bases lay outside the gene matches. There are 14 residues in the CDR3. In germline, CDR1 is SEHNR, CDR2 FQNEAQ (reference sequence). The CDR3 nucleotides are TGTGCCAGCAGCTCGGGACAGGGAGGGAATGGCTACACCTTC. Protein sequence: CASSSGQGGNGYTF. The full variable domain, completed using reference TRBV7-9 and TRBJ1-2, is DTGVSQNPRHKITKRGQNVTFRCDPISEHNRLYWYRQTLGQGPEFLTYFQNEAQLEKSRLLSDRFSAERPKGSFSTLEIQRTEQGDSAMYLCASSSGQGGNGYTFGSGTRLTVV.

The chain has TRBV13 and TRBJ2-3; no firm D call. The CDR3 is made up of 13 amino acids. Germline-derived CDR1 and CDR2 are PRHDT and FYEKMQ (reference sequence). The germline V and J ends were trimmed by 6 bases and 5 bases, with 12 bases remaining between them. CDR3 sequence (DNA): TGTGCCAGCAGTCTAGGATTCGGAGATACGCAGTATTTT. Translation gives CASSLGFGDTQYF.

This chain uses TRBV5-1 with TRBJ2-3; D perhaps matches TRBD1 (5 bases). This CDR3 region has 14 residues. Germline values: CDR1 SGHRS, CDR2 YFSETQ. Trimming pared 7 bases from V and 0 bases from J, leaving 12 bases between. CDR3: CASARTGSTDTQYF. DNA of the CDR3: TGCGCCAGCGCCCGCACAGGTAGCACAGATACGCAGTATTTT.